These 11 T cell receptor beta chains came from one sample sequenced in a study of radiotherapy plus CTLA-4 blockade in lung cancer. Clones were sequenced by immunoSEQ multiplex PCR, and TCRdb holds only the in-frame ones, with some missing. Of 75,000 to 95,000 clones listed, more than 70% are singletons. Sequencing was performed on peripheral blood, taken from a patient treated with radiotherapy plus ipilimumab. The receptors derive from a human donor with non-small cell lung cancer that progressed on radiotherapy plus ipilimumab.

This clone came up once. This sample includes further DNA sequences coding for the same CDR3. This chain joins TRBV9 and TRBJ1-1; weak D call: TRBD1 (5 bases). Trimming removed 0 bases at V and 7 bases at J, with 7 bases between. The CDR3 runs to 12 residues. Germline V gene data show CDR1 as SGDLS and CDR2 as YYNGEE. This CDR3 reads CASSVGRGEAFF. The CDR3 DNA sequence: TGTGCCAGCAGCGTAGGGAGGGGTGAAGCTTTCTTT.

This chain joins TRBV6-6 and TRBJ1-5, with a tentative D call TRBD1 (6 bases). Between the trimmed V and J ends, which lost 8 bases and 0 bases, there was a span of 17 bases. Germline V gene lookup returns CDR1 MNHNY and CDR2 SVGAGI (reference sequence). This CDR3 contains 16 residues. CDR3 protein: CASSLQGSYSNQPQHF. DNA for the CDR3: TGTGCCAGCTCCCTACAGGGTTCCTATAGCAATCAGCCCCAGCATTTT.

The rearrangement joins TRBV28 to TRBJ1-2; D unresolved. The V end was cut by 6 bases, the J end by 8 bases, with 10 bases between. CDR3 length: 11 residues. Germline V gene lookup returns CDR1 MDHEN and CDR2 SYDVKM. In DNA, the CDR3 is TGTGCCAGCAGCACCTTGGGGGGCTACACCTTC. Its translation: CASSTLGGYTF.

This chain uses TRBV9 with TRBJ2-3; D is uncertain. CDR1 is SGDLS, CDR2 YYNGEE, per germline. Trimming took 4 bases from V and 0 from J, leaving 12 bases between them. This CDR3 spans 15 amino acids. CDR3 loop: CASSSFGLSTDTQYF. The CDR3 region has the DNA TGTGCCAGCAGCTCATTTGGGCTGAGCACAGATACGCAGTATTTT.

This chain uses TRBV10-3 with TRBJ2-2, with 9 bases lining up with TRBD1. The ends lost 10 bases at V and 0 bases at J; junction bases unmatched: 3. Germline V gene sequence: CDR1 ENHRY, CDR2 SYGVKD. CDR3 size: 14 residues. In DNA form, the CDR3 reads TGTGCCACACAGGGGGCGGCGAACACCGGGGAGCTGTTTTTT. Translation: CATQGAANTGELFF.

There are many counts of this clone. The rearrangement uses TRBV27 and TRBJ1-1; D is undetermined. This CDR3 has 15 amino acids. V was cut by 2 bases and J by 1 base, with 11 bases left in between. Germline values: CDR1 MNHEY, CDR2 SMNVEV (reference sequence). The CDR3 sequence: CASSLSPGGNTEAFF. The DNA for the CDR3 is TGTGCCAGCAGTTTAAGTCCCGGTGGGAACACTGAAGCTTTCTTT.

This sequence joins TRBV7-6 and TRBJ2-1, with 7 bases identical to TRBD2. Unmatched junction bases numbered 5, after V lost 5 bases and J lost 7 bases. The V gene's germline CDR1 is SGHVS and CDR2 FNYEAQ. The CDR3 has 13 residues. CDR3 DNA: TGTGCCAGCAGCCCACTAGCGTGGAATGAGCAGTTCTTC. Translated, it gives CASSPLAWNEQFF.

The genes are TRBV6-5 and TRBJ2-3, with 8 nucleotides matching TRBD1. CDR1 MNHEY and CDR2 SVGAGI come from the germline V gene. This CDR3 is built from 15 residues. With V trimmed by 5 bases and J by 1 base, 5 bases remained unmatched. CDR3 residues: CASSRQGQGTDTQYF. The DNA for the CDR3 is TGTGCCAGCAGTAGACAGGGACAGGGCACAGATACGCAGTATTTT.

The chain recombines TRBV5-4 with TRBJ1-2; TRBD1 aligns across 7 bases. The germline V gene has CDR1 SGHNT and CDR2 YYREEE (reference sequence). The CDR3 runs to 15 residues. Trimming cost V 4 bases and J 3 bases; bases outside gene matches: 9. This chain's CDR3 is CASSLRLGQDYGYTF. The CDR3 DNA sequence: TGTGCCAGCAGCCTGAGATTAGGACAGGACTATGGCTACACCTTC.

This clone was counted a single time. The chain employs TRBV7-2 and TRBJ2-1; D perhaps matches TRBD2 (7 bases). Trimming left V 0 bases short and J 4 bases short, with 10 bases between. Germline CDR1 reads SGHTA; CDR2 reads FQGNSA. This CDR3 spans 15 amino acids. The CDR3 DNA reads TGTGCCAGCAGCTTAGCGGGGGGGCAATACAATGAGCAGTTCTTC. Encoded protein: CASSLAGGQYNEQFF.

This chain connects TRBV28 to TRBJ2-5; TRBD2 aligns across 7 bases. Near its end, the DNA agrees better with TRBJ2-7, so the J call may be wrong. The CDR3 extends over 14 amino acids. Germline V gene sequence: CDR1 MDHEN, CDR2 SYDVKM. The CDR3 DNA is TGTGCCAGCAGTTCGGCTGGACTAGCCTACGAGCAGTACTTC. Its protein product is CASSSAGLAYEQYF.